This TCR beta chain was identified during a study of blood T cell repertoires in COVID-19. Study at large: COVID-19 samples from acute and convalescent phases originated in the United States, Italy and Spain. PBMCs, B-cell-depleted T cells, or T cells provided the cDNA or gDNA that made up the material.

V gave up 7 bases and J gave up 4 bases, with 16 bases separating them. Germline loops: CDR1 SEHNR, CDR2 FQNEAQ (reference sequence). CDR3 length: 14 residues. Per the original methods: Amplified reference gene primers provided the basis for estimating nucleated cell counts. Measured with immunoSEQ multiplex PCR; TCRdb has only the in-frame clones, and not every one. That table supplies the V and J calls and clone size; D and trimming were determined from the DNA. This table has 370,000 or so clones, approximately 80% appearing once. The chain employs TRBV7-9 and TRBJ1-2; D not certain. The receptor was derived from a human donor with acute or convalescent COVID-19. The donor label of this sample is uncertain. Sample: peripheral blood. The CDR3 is CASNFGSRSYGYTF. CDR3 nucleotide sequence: TGTGCCAGCAATTTTGGGAGTCGGAGCTATGGCTACACCTTC.